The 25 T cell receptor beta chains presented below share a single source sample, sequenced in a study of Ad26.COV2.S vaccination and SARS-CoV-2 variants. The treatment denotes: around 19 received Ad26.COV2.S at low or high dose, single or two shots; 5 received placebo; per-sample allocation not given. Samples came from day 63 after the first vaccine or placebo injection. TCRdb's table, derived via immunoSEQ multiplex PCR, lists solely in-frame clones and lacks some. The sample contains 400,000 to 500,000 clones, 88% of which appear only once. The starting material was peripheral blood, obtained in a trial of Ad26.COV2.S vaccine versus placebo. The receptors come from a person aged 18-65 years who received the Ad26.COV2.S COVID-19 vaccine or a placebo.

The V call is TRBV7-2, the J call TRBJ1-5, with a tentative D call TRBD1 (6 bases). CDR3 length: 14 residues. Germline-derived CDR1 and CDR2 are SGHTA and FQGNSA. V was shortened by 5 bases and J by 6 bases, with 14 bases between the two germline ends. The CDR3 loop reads CASSADIQGQPQHF. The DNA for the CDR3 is TGTGCCAGCAGCGCAGACATACAGGGTCAGCCCCAGCATTTT.

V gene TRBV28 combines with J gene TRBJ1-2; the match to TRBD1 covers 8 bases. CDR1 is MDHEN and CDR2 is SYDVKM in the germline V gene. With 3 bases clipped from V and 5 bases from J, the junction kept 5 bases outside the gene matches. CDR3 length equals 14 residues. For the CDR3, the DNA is TGTGCCAGCAGTTTTGGACAGGGATCGTATGGCTACACCTTC. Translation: CASSFGQGSYGYTF.

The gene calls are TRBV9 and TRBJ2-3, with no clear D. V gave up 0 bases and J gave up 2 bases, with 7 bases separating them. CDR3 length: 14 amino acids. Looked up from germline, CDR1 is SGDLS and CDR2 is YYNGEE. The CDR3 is CASSVARNTDTQYF. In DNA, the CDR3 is TGTGCCAGCAGCGTAGCTAGAAACACAGATACGCAGTATTTT. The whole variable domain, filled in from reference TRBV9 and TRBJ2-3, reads DSGVTQTPKHLITATGQRVTLRCSPRSGDLSVYWYQQSLDQGLQFLIQYYNGEERAKGNILERFSAQQFPDLHSELNLSSLELGDSALYFCASSVARNTDTQYFGPGTRLTVL.

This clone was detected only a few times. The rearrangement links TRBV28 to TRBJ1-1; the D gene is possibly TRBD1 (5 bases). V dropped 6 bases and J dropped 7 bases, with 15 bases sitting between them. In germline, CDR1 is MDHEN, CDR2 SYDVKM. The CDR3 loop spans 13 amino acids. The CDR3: CASRRAGALEAFF. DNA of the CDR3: TGTGCCAGCAGAAGGGCCGGGGCCCTTGAAGCTTTCTTT.

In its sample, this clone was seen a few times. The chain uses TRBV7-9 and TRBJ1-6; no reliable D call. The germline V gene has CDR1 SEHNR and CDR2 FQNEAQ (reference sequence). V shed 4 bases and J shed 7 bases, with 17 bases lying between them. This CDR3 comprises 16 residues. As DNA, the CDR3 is TGTGCCAGCAGCTCAACTTCTGGGATACTCAATTCACCCCTCCACTTT. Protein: CASSSTSGILNSPLHF.

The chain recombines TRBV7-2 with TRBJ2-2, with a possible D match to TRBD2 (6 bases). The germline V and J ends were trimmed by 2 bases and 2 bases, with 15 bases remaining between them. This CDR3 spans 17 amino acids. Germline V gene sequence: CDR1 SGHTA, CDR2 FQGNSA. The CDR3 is CASSLNVRGPNTGELFF. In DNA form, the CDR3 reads TGTGCCAGCAGCTTAAATGTGCGGGGCCCTAACACCGGGGAGCTGTTTTTT. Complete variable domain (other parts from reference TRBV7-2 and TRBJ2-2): GAGVSQSPSNKVTEKGKDVELRCDPISGHTALYWYRQSLGQGLEFLIYFQGNSAPDKSGLPSDRFSAERTGGSVSTLTIQRTQQEDSAVYLCASSLNVRGPNTGELFFGEGSRLTVL.

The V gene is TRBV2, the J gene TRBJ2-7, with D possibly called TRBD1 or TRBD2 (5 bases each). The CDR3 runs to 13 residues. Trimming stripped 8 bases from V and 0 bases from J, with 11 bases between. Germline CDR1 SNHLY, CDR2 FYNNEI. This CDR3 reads CASHWGSSYEQYF. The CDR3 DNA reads TGTGCCAGCCACTGGGGGAGCTCCTACGAGCAGTACTTC.

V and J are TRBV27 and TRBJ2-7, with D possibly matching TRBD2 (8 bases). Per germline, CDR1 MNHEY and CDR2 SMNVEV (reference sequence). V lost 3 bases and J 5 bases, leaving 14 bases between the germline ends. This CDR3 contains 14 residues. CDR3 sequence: CASSFGRGLNEQYF. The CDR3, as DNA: TGTGCCAGCAGTTTCGGGAGGGGGCTCAACGAGCAGTACTTC.

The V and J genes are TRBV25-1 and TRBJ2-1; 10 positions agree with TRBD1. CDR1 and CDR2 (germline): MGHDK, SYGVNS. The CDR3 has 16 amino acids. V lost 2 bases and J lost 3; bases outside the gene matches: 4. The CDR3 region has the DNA TGTGCCAGCAGTGAACCCGGGACAGGGGTCTACAATGAGCAGTTCTTC. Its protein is CASSEPGTGVYNEQFF.

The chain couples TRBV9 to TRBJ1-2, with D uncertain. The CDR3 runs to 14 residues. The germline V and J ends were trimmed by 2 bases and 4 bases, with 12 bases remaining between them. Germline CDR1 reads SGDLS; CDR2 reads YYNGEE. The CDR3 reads CASSVGGLSYGYTF. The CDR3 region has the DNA TGTGCCAGCAGCGTTGGTGGGCTCTCCTATGGCTACACCTTC. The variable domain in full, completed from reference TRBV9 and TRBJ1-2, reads DSGVTQTPKHLITATGQRVTLRCSPRSGDLSVYWYQQSLDQGLQFLIQYYNGEERAKGNILERFSAQQFPDLHSELNLSSLELGDSALYFCASSVGGLSYGYTFGSGTRLTVV.

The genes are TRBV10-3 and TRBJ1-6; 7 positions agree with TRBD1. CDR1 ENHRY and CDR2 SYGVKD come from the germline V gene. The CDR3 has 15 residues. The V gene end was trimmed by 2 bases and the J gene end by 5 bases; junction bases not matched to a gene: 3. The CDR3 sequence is CAISERQGDNSPLHF. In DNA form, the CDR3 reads TGTGCCATCAGTGAGAGGCAGGGGGATAATTCACCCCTCCACTTT.

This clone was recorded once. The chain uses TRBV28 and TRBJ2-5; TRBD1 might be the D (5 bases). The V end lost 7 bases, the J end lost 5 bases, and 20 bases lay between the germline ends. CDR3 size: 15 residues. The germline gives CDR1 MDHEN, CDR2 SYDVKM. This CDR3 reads CASTYRPGLGETQYF. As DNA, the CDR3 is TGTGCCAGCACCTATCGGCCAGGGTTAGGGGAGACCCAGTACTTC.

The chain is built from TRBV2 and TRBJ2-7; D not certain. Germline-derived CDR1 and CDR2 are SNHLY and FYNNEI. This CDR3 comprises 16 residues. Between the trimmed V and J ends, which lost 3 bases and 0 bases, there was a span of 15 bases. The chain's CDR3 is CASSDIIGGSSYEQYF. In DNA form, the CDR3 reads TGTGCCAGCAGTGATATTATAGGTGGCAGCTCCTACGAGCAGTACTTC.

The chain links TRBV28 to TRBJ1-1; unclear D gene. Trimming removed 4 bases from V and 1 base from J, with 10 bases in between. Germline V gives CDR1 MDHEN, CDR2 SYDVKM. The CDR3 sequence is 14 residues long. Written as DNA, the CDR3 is TGTGCCAGCAGTTATAGCCTGGCGAACACTGAAGCTTTCTTT. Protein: CASSYSLANTEAFF.

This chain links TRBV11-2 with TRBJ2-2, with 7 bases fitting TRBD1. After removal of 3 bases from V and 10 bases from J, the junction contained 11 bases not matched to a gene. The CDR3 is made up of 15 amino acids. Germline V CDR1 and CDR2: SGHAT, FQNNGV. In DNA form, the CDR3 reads TGTGCCAGCAGCTTGTTGACAGGGAATTCGGCGGAGCTGTTTTTT. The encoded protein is CASSLLTGNSAELFF.

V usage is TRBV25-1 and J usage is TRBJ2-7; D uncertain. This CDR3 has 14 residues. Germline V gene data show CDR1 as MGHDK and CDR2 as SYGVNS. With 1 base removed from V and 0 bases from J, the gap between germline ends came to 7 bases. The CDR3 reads CASSEWSSSYEQYF. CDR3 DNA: TGTGCCAGCAGTGAATGGAGTAGCTCCTACGAGCAGTACTTC.

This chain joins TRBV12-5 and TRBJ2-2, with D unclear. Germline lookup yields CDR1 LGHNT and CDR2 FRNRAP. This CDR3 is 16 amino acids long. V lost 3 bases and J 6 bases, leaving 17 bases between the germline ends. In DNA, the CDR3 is TGTGCTAGTGGTTTTGACGTCGCCAGCCCGGCCGGGGAGCTGTTTTTT. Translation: CASGFDVASPAGELFF.

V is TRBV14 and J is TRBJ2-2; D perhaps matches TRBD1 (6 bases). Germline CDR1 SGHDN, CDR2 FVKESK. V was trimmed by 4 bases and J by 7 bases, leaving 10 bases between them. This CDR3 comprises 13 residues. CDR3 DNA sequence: TGTGCCAGCAGCCTGATGACAGGCGGGGAGCTGTTTTTT. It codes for CASSLMTGGELFF.

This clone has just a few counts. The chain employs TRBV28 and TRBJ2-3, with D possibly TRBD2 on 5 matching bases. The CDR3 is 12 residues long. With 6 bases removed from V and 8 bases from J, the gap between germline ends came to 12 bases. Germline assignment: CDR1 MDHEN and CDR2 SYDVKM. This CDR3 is CASRSSTGTQYF. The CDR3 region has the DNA TGTGCCAGCAGGTCTAGCACGGGTACGCAGTATTTT.

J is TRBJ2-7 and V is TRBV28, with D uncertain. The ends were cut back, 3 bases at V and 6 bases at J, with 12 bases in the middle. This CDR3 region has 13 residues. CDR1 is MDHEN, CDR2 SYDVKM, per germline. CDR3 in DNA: TGTGCCAGCAGTTTCGTCCGCGGTATCGAGCAGTACTTC. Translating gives CASSFVRGIEQYF. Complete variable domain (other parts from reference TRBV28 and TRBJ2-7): DVKVTQSSRYLVKRTGEKVFLECVQDMDHENMFWYRQDPGLGLRLIYFSYDVKMKEKGDIPEGYSVSREKKERFSLILESASTNQTSMYLCASSFVRGIEQYFGPGTRLTVT.

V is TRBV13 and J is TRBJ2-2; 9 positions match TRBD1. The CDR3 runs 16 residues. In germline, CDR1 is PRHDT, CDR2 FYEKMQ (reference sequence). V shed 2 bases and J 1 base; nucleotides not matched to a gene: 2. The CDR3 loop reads CASSLWDRVNTGELFF. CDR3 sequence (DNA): TGTGCCAGCAGCTTATGGGACAGGGTGAACACCGGGGAGCTGTTTTTT.

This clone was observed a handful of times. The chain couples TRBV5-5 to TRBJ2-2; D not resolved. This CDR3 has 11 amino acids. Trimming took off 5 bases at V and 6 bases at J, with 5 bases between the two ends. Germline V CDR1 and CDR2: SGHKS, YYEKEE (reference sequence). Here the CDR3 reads CASRFAGELFF. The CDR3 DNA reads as TGTGCCAGCAGGTTCGCCGGGGAGCTGTTTTTT.

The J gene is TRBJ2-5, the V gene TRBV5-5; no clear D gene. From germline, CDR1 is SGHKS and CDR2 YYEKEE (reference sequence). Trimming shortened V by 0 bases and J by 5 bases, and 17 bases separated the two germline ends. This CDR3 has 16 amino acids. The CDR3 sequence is CASSLAPRGLQETQYF. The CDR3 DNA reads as TGTGCCAGCAGCTTGGCTCCGCGAGGCCTCCAGGAGACCCAGTACTTC.

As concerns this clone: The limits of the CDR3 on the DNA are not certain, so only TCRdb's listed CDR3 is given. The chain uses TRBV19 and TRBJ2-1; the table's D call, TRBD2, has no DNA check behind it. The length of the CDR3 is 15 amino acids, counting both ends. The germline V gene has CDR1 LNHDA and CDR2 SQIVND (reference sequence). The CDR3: CASSILAYGGNEQFF.

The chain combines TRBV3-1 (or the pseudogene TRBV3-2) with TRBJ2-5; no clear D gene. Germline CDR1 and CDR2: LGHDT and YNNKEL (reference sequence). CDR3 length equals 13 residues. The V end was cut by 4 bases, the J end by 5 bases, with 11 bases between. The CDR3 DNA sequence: TGTGCCAGCAGCCTAACAACCCAGGAGACCCAGTACTTC. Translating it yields CASSLTTQETQYF.